This note documents a single T cell receptor (beta chain) sequence. This CDR3 comprises 12 residues. With 6 bases clipped from V and 6 bases from J, the junction kept 6 bases outside the gene matches. The germline gives CDR1 DFQATT, CDR2 SNEGSKA (reference sequence). This sample was taken from a study of blood T cells in healthy people across ages. It was with a sample-barcoded 5' primer and a J-beta primer mix that a second PCR of roughly 6 to 12 cycles was run. The template-switch adaptor, which had 12 random nucleotides, put a tag on each cDNA molecule. In TCRdb, the 5' RACE reads were re-called with MiXCR into one record per CDR3 protein. Altogether hundreds of thousands of distinct CDR3 sequences are present, over 40% being singletons, with the ten largest covering 30%.

Sequences were obtained from blood. The chain joins TRBV20-1 to TRBJ1-1; TRBD1 aligns across 8 bases. This clonotype originated in a man older than 75 in good health. This CDR3 reads CSAKDRVPEAFF. Written as DNA, the CDR3 is TGCAGTGCAAAGGACAGGGTCCCTGAAGCTTTCTTT.